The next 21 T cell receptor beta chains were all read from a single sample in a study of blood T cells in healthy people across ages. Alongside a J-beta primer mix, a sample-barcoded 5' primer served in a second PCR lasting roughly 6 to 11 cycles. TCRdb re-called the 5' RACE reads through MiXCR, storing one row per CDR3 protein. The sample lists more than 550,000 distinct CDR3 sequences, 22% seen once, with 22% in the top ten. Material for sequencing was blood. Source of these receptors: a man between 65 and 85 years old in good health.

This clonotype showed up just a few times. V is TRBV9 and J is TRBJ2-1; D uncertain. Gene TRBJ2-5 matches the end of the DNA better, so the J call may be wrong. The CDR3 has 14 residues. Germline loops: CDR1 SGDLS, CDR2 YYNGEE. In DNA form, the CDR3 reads TGTGCCAGCAGTCTAAGGATGGTGGGTGAGACCCAGTACTTC. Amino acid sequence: CASSLRMVGETQYF.

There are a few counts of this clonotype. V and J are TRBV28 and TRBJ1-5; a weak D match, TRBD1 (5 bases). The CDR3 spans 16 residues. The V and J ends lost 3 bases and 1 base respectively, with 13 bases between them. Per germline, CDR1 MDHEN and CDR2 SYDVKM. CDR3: CASSLTALRSNQPQHF. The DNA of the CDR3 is TGTGCCAGCAGTTTGACAGCTCTTAGGAGCAATCAGCCCCAGCATTTT.

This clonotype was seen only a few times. CDR3 sequence: CASSTPGLAGGNEQFF. DNA for the CDR3: TGTGCCAGCAGCACACCCGGACTAGCCGGGGGTAATGAGCAGTTCTTC. The chain carries TRBV25-1 and TRBJ2-1, with 8 nucleotides matching TRBD2. From germline, CDR1 is MGHDK and CDR2 SYGVNS. This CDR3 has 16 amino acids. The junction had 14 bases not matched to a gene; V was cut back by 6 bases and J by 7 bases.

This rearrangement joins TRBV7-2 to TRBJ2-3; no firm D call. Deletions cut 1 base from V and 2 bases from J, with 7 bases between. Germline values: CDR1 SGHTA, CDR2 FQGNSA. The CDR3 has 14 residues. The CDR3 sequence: CASSLDKFTDTQYF. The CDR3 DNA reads TGTGCCAGCAGCTTAGACAAGTTCACAGATACGCAGTATTTT. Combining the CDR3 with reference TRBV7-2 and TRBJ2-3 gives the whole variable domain GAGVSQSPSNKVTEKGKDVELRCDPISGHTALYWYRQSLGQGLEFLIYFQGNSAPDKSGLPSDRFSAERTGGSVSTLTIQRTQQEDSAVYLCASSLDKFTDTQYFGPGTRLTVL.

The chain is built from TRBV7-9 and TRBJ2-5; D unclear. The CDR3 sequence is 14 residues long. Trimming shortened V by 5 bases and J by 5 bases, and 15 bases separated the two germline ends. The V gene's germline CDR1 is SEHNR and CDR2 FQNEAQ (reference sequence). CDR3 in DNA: TGTGCCAGCAGCGTAGTTGCCGGGTTGGAGACCCAGTACTTC. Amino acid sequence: CASSVVAGLETQYF.

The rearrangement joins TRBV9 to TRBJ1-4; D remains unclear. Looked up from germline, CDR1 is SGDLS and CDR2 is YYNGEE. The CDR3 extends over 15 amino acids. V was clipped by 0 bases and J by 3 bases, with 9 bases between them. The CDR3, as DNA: TGTGCCAGCAGCGTAGGCATCGAGGCTAATGAAAAACTGTTTTTT. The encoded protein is CASSVGIEANEKLFF. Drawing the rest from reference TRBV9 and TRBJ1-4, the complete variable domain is DSGVTQTPKHLITATGQRVTLRCSPRSGDLSVYWYQQSLDQGLQFLIQYYNGEERAKGNILERFSAQQFPDLHSELNLSSLELGDSALYFCASSVGIEANEKLFFGSGTQLSVL.

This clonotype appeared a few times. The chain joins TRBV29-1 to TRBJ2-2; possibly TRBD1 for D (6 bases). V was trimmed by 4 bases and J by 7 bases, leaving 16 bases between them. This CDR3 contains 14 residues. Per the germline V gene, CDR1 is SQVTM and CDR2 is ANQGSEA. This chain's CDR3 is CSVGPRGSSGELFF. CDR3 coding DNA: TGCAGCGTTGGCCCTAGGGGGAGTAGCGGGGAGCTGTTTTTT.

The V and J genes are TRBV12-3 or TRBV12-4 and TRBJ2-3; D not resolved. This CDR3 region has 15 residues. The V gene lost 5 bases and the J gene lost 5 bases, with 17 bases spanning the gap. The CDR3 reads CASSPPVDGLDTQYF. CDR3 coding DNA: TGTGCCAGCAGTCCCCCGGTAGATGGGTTAGATACGCAGTATTTT.

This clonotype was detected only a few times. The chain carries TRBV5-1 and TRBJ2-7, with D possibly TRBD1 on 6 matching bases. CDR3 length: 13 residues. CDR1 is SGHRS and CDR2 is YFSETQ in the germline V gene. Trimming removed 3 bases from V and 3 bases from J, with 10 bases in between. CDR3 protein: CASSSPGDYEQYV. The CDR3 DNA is TGCGCCAGCAGCTCCCCAGGGGACTACGAGCAGTACGTC.

Here the CDR3 DNA reads TGTGCCAGCAGTTTCCGGGACGACACTGAAGCTTTCTTT. Its protein is CASSFRDDTEAFF. J is TRBJ1-1 and V is TRBV6-5; possibly TRBD1 for D (5 bases). The CDR3 runs 13 residues. The germline V gene has CDR1 MNHEY and CDR2 SVGAGI. The V and J ends lost 4 bases and 3 bases respectively, with 9 bases between them.

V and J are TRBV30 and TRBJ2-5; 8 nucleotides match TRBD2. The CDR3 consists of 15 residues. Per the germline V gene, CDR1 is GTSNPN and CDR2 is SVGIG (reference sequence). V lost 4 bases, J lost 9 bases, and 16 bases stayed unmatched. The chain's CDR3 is CAWIPGTSGFGAQYF. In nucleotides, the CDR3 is TGTGCCTGGATCCCCGGGACTAGTGGATTCGGGGCCCAGTACTTC.

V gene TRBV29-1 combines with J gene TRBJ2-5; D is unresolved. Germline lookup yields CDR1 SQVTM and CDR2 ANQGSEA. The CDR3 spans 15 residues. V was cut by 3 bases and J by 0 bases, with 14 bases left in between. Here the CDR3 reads CSVEHGSWYQETQYF. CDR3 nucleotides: TGCAGCGTTGAGCATGGCAGTTGGTACCAAGAGACCCAGTACTTC.

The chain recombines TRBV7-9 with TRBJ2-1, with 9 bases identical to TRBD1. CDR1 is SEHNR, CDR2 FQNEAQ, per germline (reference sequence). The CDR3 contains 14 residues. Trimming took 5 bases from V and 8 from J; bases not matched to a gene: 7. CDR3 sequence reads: CASSTGTGSYEQFF. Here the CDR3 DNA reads TGTGCCAGCAGCACCGGGACAGGGTCCTATGAGCAGTTCTTC. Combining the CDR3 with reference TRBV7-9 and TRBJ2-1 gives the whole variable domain DTGVSQNPRHKITKRGQNVTFRCDPISEHNRLYWYRQTLGQGPEFLTYFQNEAQLEKSRLLSDRFSAERPKGSFSTLEIQRTEQGDSAMYLCASSTGTGSYEQFFGPGTRLTVL.

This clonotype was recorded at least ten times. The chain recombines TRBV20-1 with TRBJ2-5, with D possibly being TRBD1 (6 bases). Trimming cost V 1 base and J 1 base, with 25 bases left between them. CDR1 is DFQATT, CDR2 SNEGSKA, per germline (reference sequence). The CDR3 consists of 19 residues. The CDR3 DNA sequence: TGCAGTGCTAGAGGGGGGCTAGTCCCTTTCGAGCGGACCCAAGAGACCCAGTACTTC. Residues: CSARGGLVPFERTQETQYF.

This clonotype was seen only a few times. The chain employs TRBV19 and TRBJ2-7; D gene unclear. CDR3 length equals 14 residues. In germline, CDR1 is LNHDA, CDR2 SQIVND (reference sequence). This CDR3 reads CASSVSTSSYEQCV. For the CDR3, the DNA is TGTGCCAGTAGTGTGAGTACCAGCTCCTACGAGCAGTGCGTC.

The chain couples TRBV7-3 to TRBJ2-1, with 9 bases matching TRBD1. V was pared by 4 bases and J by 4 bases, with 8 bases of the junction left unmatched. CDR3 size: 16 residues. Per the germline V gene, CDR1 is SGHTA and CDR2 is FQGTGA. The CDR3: CASSSSPGQGYNEQFF. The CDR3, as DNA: TGTGCCAGCAGCTCCTCGCCCGGACAGGGGTACAATGAGCAGTTCTTC.

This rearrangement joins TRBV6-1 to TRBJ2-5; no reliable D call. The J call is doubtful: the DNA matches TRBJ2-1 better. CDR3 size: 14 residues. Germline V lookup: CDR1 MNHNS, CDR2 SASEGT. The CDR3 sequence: CASRPPSVRNEQFF. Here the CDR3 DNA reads TGTGCCAGCAGGCCCCCCTCAGTGCGCAATGAGCAGTTCTTC.

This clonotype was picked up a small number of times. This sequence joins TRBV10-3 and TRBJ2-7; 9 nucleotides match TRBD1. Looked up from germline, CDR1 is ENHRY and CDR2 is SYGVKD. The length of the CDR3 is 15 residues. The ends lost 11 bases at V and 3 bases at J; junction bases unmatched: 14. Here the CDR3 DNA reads TGTGCCGCCTCAGAGGAGGGACAGGGAGGCTACGAGCAGTACTTC. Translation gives CAASEEGQGGYEQYF.

The CDR3 nucleotides read TGTGCCAGCAGCTGGCCGGGACAGGGGGCGGACACTGAAGCTTTCTTT. Its protein product is CASSWPGQGADTEAFF. The chain has TRBV5-4 and TRBJ1-1; 12 bases map to TRBD1. The CDR3 runs 16 residues. In germline, CDR1 is SGHNT, CDR2 YYREEE (reference sequence). Trimming removed 3 bases from V and 3 bases from J; junction bases left unmatched: 6.

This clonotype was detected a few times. CDR3 nucleotides: TGCAGTGCTAAGGGGGAAATAAGCAATCAGCCCCAGCATTTT. Translated, it gives CSAKGEISNQPQHF. The chain employs TRBV20-1 and TRBJ1-5, with a tentative D call TRBD1 (6 bases). This CDR3 contains 14 residues. Trimming removed 4 bases at V and 1 base at J, with 11 bases between. The germline V gene encodes CDR1 DFQATT and CDR2 SNEGSKA (reference sequence).

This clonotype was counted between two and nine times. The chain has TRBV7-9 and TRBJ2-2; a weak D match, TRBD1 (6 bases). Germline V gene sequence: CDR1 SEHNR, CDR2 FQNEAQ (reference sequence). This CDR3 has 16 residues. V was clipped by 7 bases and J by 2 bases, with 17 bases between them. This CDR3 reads CASTQSGGLNTGELFF. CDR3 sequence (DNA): TGTGCCAGCACTCAATCTGGGGGCTTAAACACCGGGGAGCTGTTTTTT.